The 32 T cell receptor beta chains in this list originate from one sample, sequenced in a study of post-analysis software for immune sequencing data. Unique molecular identifiers had been added to the TCR beta cDNA libraries. TCRdb re-called the PCR reads through MiXCR, storing one row per CDR3 protein. The table lists about 770,000 distinct CDR3 sequences, about 43% of them singletons, with roughly 5% in the top ten. Points from the study as a whole: Comparison of patients with controls showed a handful of TRBV segments more frequent in patients, TRBV5-6, TRBV5-1 and TRBV20-1 among them.

These receptors have no identified antigens. Sequencing was carried out using blood. The source of these receptors is a girl aged 10 to 17 with multiple sclerosis.

There are many counts of this clonotype. The chain carries TRBV6-2 or TRBV6-3 and TRBJ2-5, with a tentative D call TRBD2 (6 bases). The CDR3 spans 13 residues. V was pared by 8 bases and J by 5 bases, with 15 bases between. Germline CDR1 reads MNHEY; CDR2 reads SVGEGT. DNA of the CDR3: TGTGCCAGCCACTTAAGGGAGGTGGAGACCCAGTACTTC. It encodes CASHLREVETQYF.

The J gene is TRBJ1-4, the V gene TRBV7-9, with D perhaps matching TRBD1 (6 bases). V lost 5 bases to trimming and J lost 5 bases, with 15 bases between them. The germline gives CDR1 SEHNR, CDR2 FQNEAQ (reference sequence). The CDR3 loop spans 15 amino acids. The CDR3 reads CASSPPTGRNEKLFF. In nucleotides, the CDR3 is TGTGCCAGCAGCCCTCCGACAGGACGGAATGAAAAACTGTTTTTT. Supplemented by reference TRBV7-9 and TRBJ1-4, the full variable domain reads DTGVSQNPRHKITKRGQNVTFRCDPISEHNRLYWYRQTLGQGPEFLTYFQNEAQLEKSRLLSDRFSAERPKGSFSTLEIQRTEQGDSAMYLCASSPPTGRNEKLFFGSGTQLSVL.

This clonotype was recorded a few times. The V and J genes are TRBV4-1 and TRBJ2-5, with TRBD2 identical over 9 bases. CDR1 and CDR2 from the germline V gene are MGHRA and YSYEKL. Trimming at V came to 5 bases and at J to 11 bases, leaving 15 bases not matched to a gene. The CDR3 spans 15 residues. This CDR3 is CASSTLWREGQEQYF. Written as DNA, the CDR3 is TGCGCCAGCAGCACGCTATGGCGGGAGGGTCAAGAGCAGTACTTC.

The rearrangement joins TRBV6-1 to TRBJ2-7; either TRBD1 or TRBD2 may fit D (5 bases each). V lost 1 base and J 7 bases, leaving 14 bases between the germline ends. Germline CDR1 and CDR2: MNHNS and SASEGT. The CDR3 contains 14 residues. CDR3 in amino acids: CASSEVFGASEQYF. CDR3 sequence (DNA): TGTGCCAGCAGTGAAGTCTTCGGGGCCTCGGAGCAGTACTTC.

This clonotype has a handful of counts. V and J are TRBV12-3 or TRBV12-4 and TRBJ2-3; D is undetermined. The V end was cut by 4 bases, the J end by 2 bases, with 7 bases between. The CDR3 extends over 13 amino acids. The CDR3 sequence is CASSSTNTDTQYF. The CDR3, as DNA: TGTGCCAGCAGTTCTACGAACACAGATACGCAGTATTTT.

This clonotype was observed once. V usage is TRBV10-3 and J usage is TRBJ2-3; D remains ambiguous. Per the germline V gene, CDR1 is ENHRY and CDR2 is SYGVKD. The germline V and J ends were trimmed by 3 bases and 0 bases, with 16 bases remaining between them. The CDR3 is 17 residues long. The DNA of the CDR3 is TGTGCCATCAGTGACCAGCCTGGAAAGCCAAGCACAGATACGCAGTATTTT. Its protein is CAISDQPGKPSTDTQYF.

This clonotype has just one count. This chain joins TRBV29-1 and TRBJ2-1; D remains ambiguous. The CDR3 is made up of 11 amino acids. V was shortened by 7 bases and J by 7 bases, with 11 bases between the two germline ends. In germline, CDR1 is SQVTM, CDR2 ANQGSEA. The CDR3 loop reads CSAEVSNEQFF. The CDR3 DNA follows: TGCAGCGCTGAGGTATCGAATGAGCAGTTCTTC.

There are a few counts of this clonotype. The rearrangement links TRBV7-9 to TRBJ2-7, with 10 nucleotides matching TRBD1. The CDR3 is made up of 14 amino acids. From germline, CDR1 is SEHNR and CDR2 FQNEAQ (reference sequence). The J segment lost 5 bases and the V segment lost 3 bases, leaving 4 bases of the junction unmatched. CDR3 sequence reads: CASSLDRGGHEQYF. The CDR3 DNA reads TGTGCCAGCAGCTTGGACAGGGGGGGCCACGAGCAGTACTTC.

The chain is built from TRBV6-6 and TRBJ1-2; the D is unclear. Trimming pared 11 bases from V and 8 bases from J, leaving 18 bases between. This CDR3 has 12 residues. Germline assignment: CDR1 MNHNY and CDR2 SVGAGI (reference sequence). In DNA, the CDR3 is TGTGCCGCGGGGTCTACGGTGCGGGGCTACACCTTC. It codes for CAAGSTVRGYTF.

There are a few counts of this clonotype. The chain employs TRBV9 and TRBJ2-5; 11 bases map to TRBD1. This CDR3 is built from 15 residues. V lost 3 bases to trimming and J lost 1 base; unmatched junction nucleotides: 2. Looked up from germline, CDR1 is SGDLS and CDR2 is YYNGEE. The CDR3 is CASSAGQGAQETQYF. In DNA, the CDR3 is TGTGCCAGCAGCGCTGGACAGGGGGCCCAAGAGACCCAGTACTTC.

On this clonotype itself: A much larger clonotype is one base distant, so this may be a read error. This chain links TRBV12-3 or TRBV12-4 with TRBJ2-3, with TRBD2 matching 11 bases. The CDR3 consists of 14 residues. V was pared by 7 bases and J by 4 bases, with 4 bases of the junction left unmatched. In DNA form, the CDR3 reads TGTGCCAGCAAACTAGCGGGAGTGGCAGATACGCAGTATTTT. Protein product: CASKLAGVADTQYF.

The chain couples TRBV20-1 to TRBJ2-5; 7 nucleotides line up with TRBD2. Germline trimming cut 0 bases from V and 2 bases from J; bases unmatched to any gene: 6. The CDR3 loop spans 15 amino acids. The germline CDR1 and CDR2 sequences are DFQATT and SNEGSKA (reference sequence). The CDR3 loop reads CSARDGGGVQETQYF. The CDR3 nucleotides read TGCAGTGCTAGAGACGGTGGGGGGGTTCAAGAGACCCAGTACTTC.

The chain uses TRBV27 and TRBJ2-4; D may be TRBD1 or TRBD2 (5 bases each). The germline CDR1 and CDR2 sequences are MNHEY and SMNVEV (reference sequence). CDR3 length equals 15 residues. V lost 4 bases, J lost 1 base, and 11 bases lay in between. The CDR3 DNA follows: TGTGCCAGCAGTTCCTCCTGGGGGGCCAAAAACATTCAGTACTTC. It is translated as CASSSSWGAKNIQYF.

This chain uses TRBV12-3 or TRBV12-4 with TRBJ2-1, with 7 bases matching TRBD2. V lost 6 bases, J lost 7 bases, and 9 bases stayed unmatched. CDR3 length equals 14 residues. The CDR3 coding sequence is TGTGCCAGCAGAACTAGCGAGTGGACAAATGAGCAGTTCTTC. Translated, it gives CASRTSEWTNEQFF.

Comments on this clonotype: The junction departs from the called germline gene at one end, perhaps through a read error. CDR3 in DNA: TGTGCCAGCAGCTCCAGCCCTAAGGAAAAACTGTTTTTT. It codes for CASSSSPKEKLFF. This chain uses TRBV5-6 with TRBJ1-4; no definite D call. The CDR3 has 13 amino acids. Germline-derived CDR1 and CDR2 are SGHDT and YYEEEE.

The V call is TRBV3-1, the J call TRBJ2-6, with a possible D match to TRBD2 (6 bases). Germline CDR1 and CDR2: LGHDT and YNNKEL (reference sequence). CDR3 length: 16 residues. V was clipped by 2 bases and J by 1 base, with 9 bases between them. This CDR3 is CASSQRRGSGANVLTF. The CDR3 nucleotides read TGTGCCAGCAGCCAACGCCGGGGGTCTGGGGCCAACGTCCTGACTTTC.

The rearrangement joins TRBV7-2 to TRBJ1-1; tentative D call: TRBD1 (5 bases). Per the germline V gene, CDR1 is SGHTA and CDR2 is FQGNSA. Trimming cost V 1 base and J 10 bases, with 10 bases left between them. This CDR3 is 12 amino acids long. The CDR3 bases are TGTGCCAGCAGCTTAGTGGCAGGGAGAGCTTTCTTT. Translation gives CASSLVAGRAFF. Combining the CDR3 with reference TRBV7-2 and TRBJ1-1 gives the whole variable domain GAGVSQSPSNKVTEKGKDVELRCDPISGHTALYWYRQSLGQGLEFLIYFQGNSAPDKSGLPSDRFSAERTGGSVSTLTIQRTQQEDSAVYLCASSLVAGRAFFGQGTRLTVV.

This chain links TRBV20-1 with TRBJ1-2, with no clear D. In germline, CDR1 is DFQATT, CDR2 SNEGSKA (reference sequence). V was shortened by 5 bases and J by 8 bases, with 18 bases between the two germline ends. The CDR3 runs 13 residues. Here the CDR3 DNA reads TGCAGTGCTGACGAGAAAGCTCTGACAGGCTACACCTTC. It translates to CSADEKALTGYTF.

The CDR3 DNA follows: TGCAGCGTTGAAGGAGGGGGACAGTCGAACACTGAAGCTTTCTTT. Translating it yields CSVEGGGQSNTEAFF. The gene calls are TRBV29-1 and TRBJ1-1; 7 bases fit TRBD1. The CDR3 is 15 residues long. The germline V gene encodes CDR1 SQVTM and CDR2 ANQGSEA. V trimming: 1 base; J trimming: 1 base; junction bases outside the gene matches: 6.

The chain combines TRBV30 with TRBJ1-1, with D perhaps matching TRBD1 (5 bases). Deletions cut 1 base from V and 10 bases from J, with 16 bases between. The germline gives CDR1 GTSNPN, CDR2 SVGIG (reference sequence). The length of the CDR3 is 13 residues. CDR3 sequence: CAWSEPGVALAFF. The CDR3 bases are TGTGCCTGGAGTGAACCGGGGGTGGCTCTAGCTTTCTTT.

The V call is TRBV7-2, the J call TRBJ2-1; TRBD2 matches at 9 bases. V shed 6 bases, J shed 0 bases, and the junction held 6 bases outside the gene matches. This CDR3 is 16 amino acids long. Looked up from germline, CDR1 is SGHTA and CDR2 is FQGNSA. The CDR3 DNA is TGTGCCAGCAGGCCAACTAGCGGGTACTCCTACAATGAGCAGTTCTTC. This encodes CASRPTSGYSYNEQFF.

This chain connects TRBV11-2 to TRBJ2-7, with D possibly matching TRBD2 (5 bases). The ends were cut back, 2 bases at V and 5 bases at J, with 10 bases in the middle. The CDR3 runs to 13 residues. Germline lookup yields CDR1 SGHAT and CDR2 FQNNGV. The CDR3 nucleotides read TGTGCCAGCAGCTTACCGGGGAATAACGAGCAGTACTTC. Translating gives CASSLPGNNEQYF.

V is TRBV29-1 and J is TRBJ2-7; 11 bases align to TRBD2. The CDR3 covers 12 residues. Germline CDR1 SQVTM, CDR2 ANQGSEA. Trimming took 7 bases from V and 6 from J; bases not matched to a gene: 5. CDR3 in amino acids: CSGVAGGSEQYF. CDR3 DNA sequence: TGCAGCGGGGTAGCGGGAGGGTCCGAGCAGTACTTC.

This chain joins TRBV6-5 and TRBJ2-4; the match to TRBD2 covers 8 bases. Near its end, the DNA agrees better with TRBJ2-7, so the J call may be wrong. The CDR3 extends over 16 amino acids. Germline V gene sequence: CDR1 MNHEY, CDR2 SVGAGI. Written as DNA, the CDR3 is TGTGCCAGCAGTCGACGACTAGCGTTGAGCTCCTACGAGCAGTACTTC. Its translation is CASSRRLALSSYEQYF.

This clonotype turned up a few times. The junction and the germline gene differ at one end; a read error may be behind it. The V and J genes are TRBV5-1 and TRBJ1-1; the D is unclear. There are 14 residues in the CDR3. Germline V gene sequence: CDR1 SGHRS, CDR2 YFSETQ. Here the CDR3 DNA reads TGTGCCAGCAGCCCGGACCGAGTGAACACTGAAGCTTTCTTT. This translates into CASSPDRVNTEAFF.

This clonotype was counted between two and nine times. The gene calls are TRBV5-5 and TRBJ2-7; 8 bases line up with TRBD2. Germline loops: CDR1 SGHKS, CDR2 YYEKEE (reference sequence). This CDR3 region has 16 residues. V dropped 4 bases and J dropped 2; count of bases not matched to a gene: 11. The DNA of the CDR3 is TGTGCCAGCAGCCCCTCGGGAACTAGCGGAACCTACGAGCAGTACTTC. Its translation is CASSPSGTSGTYEQYF.

The rearrangement joins TRBV7-2 to TRBJ2-5; the D gene is possibly TRBD1 (6 bases). Germline assignment: CDR1 SGHTA and CDR2 FQGNSA. The CDR3 is 14 amino acids. V was shortened by 1 base and J by 5 bases, with 11 bases between the two germline ends. Here the CDR3 reads CASSLDLRGETQYF. CDR3 nucleotide sequence: TGTGCCAGCAGCTTAGATCTAAGGGGGGAGACCCAGTACTTC.

This clonotype was recorded a few times. The chain combines TRBV6-6 with TRBJ1-2; no clear D gene. With 6 bases removed from V and 4 bases from J, the gap between germline ends came to 21 bases. The CDR3 consists of 16 residues. Per the germline V gene, CDR1 is MNHNY and CDR2 is SVGAGI (reference sequence). CDR3 residues: CASSAMASANLYGYTF. CDR3 bases: TGTGCCAGCAGCGCTATGGCGTCAGCCAATCTCTATGGCTACACCTTC.

V usage is TRBV20-1 and J usage is TRBJ1-6; D is perhaps TRBD1 (5 bases). Germline V lookup: CDR1 DFQATT, CDR2 SNEGSKA (reference sequence). V shed 0 bases and J shed 5 bases, with 14 bases lying between them. The CDR3 extends over 16 amino acids. The CDR3 coding sequence is TGCAGTGCTAGAGATCTTCTGGACACAAATAATTCACCCCTCCACTTT. Amino acids: CSARDLLDTNNSPLHF.

This clonotype was observed once. This sequence joins TRBV24-1 and TRBJ2-1; TRBD2 agrees at 10 bases. After removal of 5 bases from V and 5 bases from J, the junction contained 5 bases not matched to a gene. CDR1 and CDR2 from the germline V gene are KGHDR and SFDVKD. The CDR3 consists of 15 residues. CDR3 sequence (DNA): TGTGCCACCAGTGCGAGCGGGAGGGTCCACAATGAGCAGTTCTTC. This sequence encodes CATSASGRVHNEQFF.

This clonotype was seen more than once but under ten times. The chain couples TRBV27 to TRBJ2-7, with 7 bases lining up with TRBD1. CDR1 is MNHEY and CDR2 is SMNVEV in the germline V gene (reference sequence). Trimming took 0 bases from V and 3 from J; bases not matched to a gene: 5. The CDR3 contains 15 residues. The CDR3 DNA sequence: TGTGCCAGCAGTTTATCGACGACAGGGAACTACGAGCAGTACTTC. Protein sequence: CASSLSTTGNYEQYF.

V is TRBV7-2 and J is TRBJ2-5; tentatively, D is TRBD2 (5 bases). The J call may be incorrect, as the DNA end agrees better with TRBJ2-7. From germline, CDR1 is SGHTA and CDR2 FQGNSA. This CDR3 spans 14 amino acids. CDR3 sequence (DNA): TGTGCCAGCAGCTTCGAGAGGACTTCCCACGAGCAGTACTTC. It is translated as CASSFERTSHEQYF.